The present T cell receptor beta chain was sequenced within a study of T cell responses to AZD1222 COVID-19 vaccine. General study findings and limits: Baseline seropositivity characterized only six AZD1222 recipients. Mapped onto spike, vaccine-associated CD4 TCRs spanned it and were dominant at 160-218 and 743-854. Unmutated regions of variants are reportedly targeted by nearly half of spike-specific TCRs. Two doses of AZD1222 preceded a rise in Spike-specific TCR breadth and depth.

Concerning this clone: The antigen remains undetermined.

The protocol was immunoSEQ multiplex PCR, while the TCRdb copy is restricted to in-frame clones and leaves out a portion. The data contain 130,000 or so clones, nearly 90% of them singletons. The V gene's germline CDR1 is SGHTA and CDR2 FQGNSA. V gave up 6 bases and J gave up 1 base, with 15 bases separating them. The CDR3 totals 15 residues. Sequences were derived from peripheral blood, sampled 28 days after the second AZD1222 dose. This rearrangement joins TRBV7-2 to TRBJ1-1; the D gene is possibly TRBD1 (5 bases). The receptor comes from an adult who received the AZD1222 COVID-19 vaccine. This CDR3 reads CASSFRTGGNTEAFF. The CDR3 DNA sequence: TGTGCCAGCAGTTTTAGGACCGGGGGGAACACTGAAGCTTTCTTT.